Here is one TCR beta chain with its context. This sample was included in a study of T cell changes during pregnancy in multiple sclerosis. This table comes from immunoSEQ multiplex PCR, and its TCRdb copy is limited to in-frame clones, with some not included. Here the sample spans 65,000 to 95,000 clones, roughly 90% being singletons. Germline V gene lookup returns CDR1 MGHRA and CDR2 YSYEKL. This CDR3 is 15 amino acids long. Trimming pared 0 bases from V and 3 bases from J, leaving 11 bases between. The sequenced sample was peripheral blood, obtained before pregnancy. The rearrangement links TRBV4-1 to TRBJ1-1; a weak D match, TRBD1 (5 bases). This TCR was sampled from a female donor with multiple sclerosis, enrolled in a pregnancy study. CDR3 sequence: CASSQDGQGHTEAFF. DNA of the CDR3: TGCGCCAGCAGCCAAGATGGCCAGGGTCACACTGAAGCTTTCTTT.